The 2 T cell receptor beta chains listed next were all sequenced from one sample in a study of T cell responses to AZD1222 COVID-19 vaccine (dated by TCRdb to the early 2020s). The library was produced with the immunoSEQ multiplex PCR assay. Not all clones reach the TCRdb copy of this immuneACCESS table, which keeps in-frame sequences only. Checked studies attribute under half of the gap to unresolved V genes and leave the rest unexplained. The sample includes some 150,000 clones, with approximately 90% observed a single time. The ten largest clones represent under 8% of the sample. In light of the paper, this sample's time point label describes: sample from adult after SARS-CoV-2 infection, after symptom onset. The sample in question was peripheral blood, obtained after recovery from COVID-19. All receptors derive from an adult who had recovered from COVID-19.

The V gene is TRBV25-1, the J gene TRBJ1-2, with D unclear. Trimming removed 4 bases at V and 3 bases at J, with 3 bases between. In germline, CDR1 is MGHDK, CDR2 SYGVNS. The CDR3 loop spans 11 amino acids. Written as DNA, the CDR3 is TGTGCCAGCAGTGGGTACTATGGCTACACCTTC. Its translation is CASSGYYGYTF.

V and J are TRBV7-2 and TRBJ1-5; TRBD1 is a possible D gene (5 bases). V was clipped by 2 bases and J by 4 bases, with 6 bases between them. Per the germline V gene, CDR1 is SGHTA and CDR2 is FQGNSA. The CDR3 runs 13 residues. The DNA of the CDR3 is TGTGCCAGCAGCTTACGGGGGAATCAGCCCCAGCATTTT. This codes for CASSLRGNQPQHF.